The present TCR beta chain was sequenced within a study of T-cell reconstitution after alpha-beta-depleted transplantation in children. The CDR3 is 20 amino acids. Germline CDR1 LGHDT, CDR2 YNNKEL (reference sequence). A word on this clonotype: The junction differs from germline at one of its ends, possibly a read error.

As it was prepared, the TCRbeta library received unique molecular identifiers. Each CDR3 protein gets one entry after TCRdb re-called the PCR reads with MiXCR. The sample consists of about 830,000 distinct CDR3 sequences, roughly 16% of them appearing once. The genes are TRBV3-1 and TRBJ1-6, with D perhaps matching TRBD1 (6 bases). This TCR came from a male patient younger than 18 who had a stem cell transplant for acute lymphoblastic leukemia, so the T cells may come from the graft donor. The sequencing here drew on PBMCs, mostly from graft donor cells, taken 360 days after TCRalphabeta/CD19-depleted stem cell transplant. The CDR3 region is CATSQDWGTGLIRANSPLHF. The CDR3 bases are TGTGCCACCAGCCAAGATTGGGGCACAGGGCTTATCCGGGCTAATTCACCCCTCCACTTT.